Listed below are T cell receptor beta chains from one sample, sequenced in a study of Graves' ophthalmopathy and Graves' hyperthyroidism. One entry per CDR3 protein results from TCRdb running MiXCR on the multiplex PCR reads. Here the sample spans a few hundred thousand distinct CDR3 sequences, roughly 16% being singletons. The sample consisted of peripheral blood. These TCRs come from an adult man with Graves' ophthalmopathy. The CDR3 runs from the conserved cysteine through the conserved F or W. A D gene is named only where the DNA matches it firmly. Expanded clones are given a class, and other clones once, few, many or no size at all.

J gene	D gene	clone size	V gene	CDR3 DNA	CDR3 protein
TRBJ2-5	.	many	TRBV30	TGTGCCTGGAGACAGGGACGATGGGAGACCCAGTACTTC	CAWRQGRWETQYF
TRBJ1-5	TRBD1	many	TRBV9	TGTGCCAGCAGCCGGGACAGGGTAAAGCAGCCCCAGCATTTT	CASSRDRVKQPQHF
TRBJ2-5	.	.	TRBV7-9	TGTGCCAGCAGCCCCCGGGACGGCAACCAAGAGACCCAGTACTTC	CASSPRDGNQETQYF
TRBJ2-2	.	many	TRBV2	TGTGCCAGCAGTGAGGGCCTAGCGAAAAGTTCGAACACCGGGGAGCTGTTTTTT	CASSEGLAKSSNTGELFF
TRBJ1-1	.	many	TRBV6-2/TRBV6-3	TGTGCCAGCAGTCGTCGACAGAGAGAAGCTTTCTTT	CASSRRQREAFF
TRBJ2-7	.	many	TRBV9	TGTGCCAGCAGCGTAGGGCGGACAGGGACGGGGGGGGAGCAGTACTTC	CASSVGRTGTGGEQYF
TRBJ2-7	.	.	TRBV18	TGTGCCAGCTCACCACCCTACGGGACCGCCGGCGACGAGCAGTACTTC	CASSPPYGTAGDEQYF
TRBJ1-3	.	.	TRBV18	TGTGCCAGCTCACCGCGTTCTGTGGGGATTGGAAACACCATATATTTT	CASSPRSVGIGNTIYF
TRBJ2-7	.	many	TRBV9	TGTGCCAGCAGCGTACAGGGTGGGGCTCCGTACGAGCAGTACTTC	CASSVQGGAPYEQYF
TRBJ1-2	.	many	TRBV12-3/TRBV12-4	TGTGCCAGCAGTTTTGTCAGCGGCGGCTACACCTTC	CASSFVSGGYTF
TRBJ2-7	.	.	TRBV6-1	TGTGCCAGCTTAAACAGGAGCCCCTACGAGCAGTACTTC	CASLNRSPYEQYF
TRBJ1-5	.	.	TRBV19	TGTGCCAGTAGTAGGGGCCTCGGGTATCAGCCCCAGCATTTT	CASSRGLGYQPQHF
TRBJ2-2	TRBD2	.	TRBV20-1	TGCAGTGCTAGGAAAGCGGGAGGGCTGAACACCGGGGAGCTGTTTTTT	CSARKAGGLNTGELFF
TRBJ1-5	TRBD1	many	TRBV27	TGTGCCGCTCAGGGGGGCTGCCAGCCCCAGCATTTT	CAAQGGCQPQHF
TRBJ1-1	.	many	TRBV7-8	TGTGCCAGCAGCTTAGCGCTTCAAACTGAAGCTTTCTTT	CASSLALQTEAFF
TRBJ2-7	TRBD2	many	TRBV30	TGTGCCTGGAGTGTAAGACTAGCGGCCTCCTACGAGCAGTACTTC	CAWSVRLAASYEQYF
TRBJ1-2	.	.	TRBV15	TGTGCCACCAGCAGAGACCGGGACACCTATGGCTACACCTTC	CATSRDRDTYGYTF
TRBJ1-1	.	.	TRBV6-5	TGTGCCAGCAGTTACGGGACATCTAACACTGAAGCTTTCTTT	CASSYGTSNTEAFF
TRBJ1-1	TRBD1	many	TRBV12-3/TRBV12-4	TGTGCCAGCAGTTCCTACAGGGGCACTGAAGCTTTCTTT	CASSSYRGTEAFF
TRBJ1-1	.	many	TRBV25-1	TGTGCCAGCAGTGGTCGTGGGACGGGTCTCACTGAAGCTTTCTTT	CASSGRGTGLTEAFF
TRBJ2-5	TRBD2	many	TRBV5-6	TGTGCCAGCAGCGCCCGGACTAGCGGGGGGGCAGAGACCCAGTACTTC	CASSARTSGGAETQYF
TRBJ1-1	.	many	TRBV6-2/TRBV6-3	TGTGCCAGCAGTTACATCTCGGGGGACACTGAAGCTTTCTTT	CASSYISGDTEAFF
TRBJ1-1	.	many	TRBV12-3/TRBV12-4	TGTGCCAGCAGCTCGGAGGGGAGGGCGGGCGCTGAAGCTTTCTTT	CASSSEGRAGAEAFF
TRBJ1-2	TRBD1	many	TRBV30	TGTGCCTCCCCGGACAGGGAAGAGGGTGGCTACACCTTC	CASPDREEGGYTF
TRBJ2-7	TRBD1	.	TRBV6-2/TRBV6-3	TGTGCCAGCACCAGGGACAGAGGTATCTCCTACGAGCAGTACTTC	CASTRDRGISYEQYF
TRBJ2-4	TRBD2	few	TRBV6-1	TGTGCCAGCAGTCCCCCCGGGGGGGTTAGGGGAAAAAACATTCAGTACTTC	CASSPPGGVRGKNIQYF
TRBJ1-1	.	many	TRBV4-1	TGCGCCAGCAGCGAGAGGACTGAAGCTTTCTTT	CASSERTEAFF
TRBJ1-6	.	many	TRBV20-1	TGCAGTGCTAGAGAGGGCATGAGGGGAATCTATAATTCACCCCTCCACTTT	CSAREGMRGIYNSPLHF
TRBJ1-5	TRBD1	many	TRBV19	TGTGCCAGTAGCCCTTTTTCGAGGGGGCCCGGCAATCAGCCCCAGCATTTT	CASSPFSRGPGNQPQHF
TRBJ2-7	.	many	TRBV10-2	TGCGCCAGCACCATCCGGGGGCCCTACGAGCAGTACTTC	CASTIRGPYEQYF
TRBJ1-1	.	many	TRBV6-1	TGTGCCAGCAAAAAGAACACTGAAGCTTTCTTT	CASKKNTEAFF
TRBJ2-5	.	.	TRBV20-1	TGCAGTGCTAGAGCGGGAACGGGGCTCCAAGAGACCCAGTACTTC	CSARAGTGLQETQYF
TRBJ2-5	.	few	TRBV18	TGTGCCAGCTCACCACGCCAGGGTCCAGAGACCCAGTACTTC	CASSPRQGPETQYF
TRBJ1-2	.	many	TRBV20-1	TGCAGTGCTAGAGAGCAGGGTTCGGGCTATGGCTACACCTTC	CSAREQGSGYGYTF
TRBJ2-7	.	many	TRBV6-1	TGTGCCAGCAGTGAATTTGGTAGCGGCAGGTCTTTATCCTCCGAGCAGTACTTC	CASSEFGSGRSLSSEQYF
TRBJ1-5	.	many	TRBV20-1	TGCAGTGCTACCAGACGGGACGGTGAGATTTATAGCAATCAGCCCCAGCATTTT	CSATRRDGEIYSNQPQHF
TRBJ1-2	.	many	TRBV28	TGTGCCAGCAGTTTCGGTGTTGGGAGGGTCACGTTCGGCTATGGCTACACCTTC	CASSFGVGRVTFGYGYTF
TRBJ1-3	.	many	TRBV7-2	TGTGCCAGCAGCTTAGCGGTATATGCGGCCGGAAACACCATATATTTT	CASSLAVYAAGNTIYF
TRBJ2-5	TRBD1	many	TRBV7-9	TGTGCCAGCAGCCGCGACGCAGGGGGCGCACCTTCGACCCAGTACTTC	CASSRDAGGAPSTQYF
TRBJ1-3	.	many	TRBV3-1	TGTGCCAGCAGCCAGTCCCGATGGGACTCTGGAAACACCATATATTTT	CASSQSRWDSGNTIYF
TRBJ2-7	TRBD2	many	TRBV5-6	TGTGCCAGCAGCCCGGCAGGACTAGCGGGAGGGCACGAGCAGTACTTC	CASSPAGLAGGHEQYF
TRBJ1-1	.	many	TRBV12-5	TGTGCTAGTGGTTTGTCCCACACTGAAGCTTTCTTT	CASGLSHTEAFF
TRBJ1-1	.	many	TRBV9	TGTGCCAGCTGGGGGGGGTCCAACACTGAAGCTTTCTTT	CASWGGSNTEAFF
TRBJ2-5	.	many	TRBV5-5	TGTGCCAGCACTATGGGGGGGCGACAAGAGACCCAGTACTTC	CASTMGGRQETQYF
TRBJ1-2	.	.	TRBV6-1	TGTGCCAGCAATCCCGCGGGGACTAACTATGGCTACATCTTC	CASNPAGTNYGYIF
TRBJ1-2	.	many	TRBV2	TGTGCCAGCAGTGCACAACGGCAGAGTAACTATGGCTACACCTTC	CASSAQRQSNYGYTF
TRBJ2-7	TRBD1	many	TRBV11-1	TGTGCCAGCAGCACCGGGACAGGGGCTGGCGAGCAGTACTTC	CASSTGTGAGEQYF
TRBJ1-2	TRBD1	many	TRBV9	TGTGCCAGCAGCGTTCGACAGGGGGGATATGGCTACACCTTC	CASSVRQGGYGYTF
TRBJ1-1	TRBD1	many	TRBV5-1	TGCGCCAGCAGCGCGGGACAGGGGACGGATGAAGCTTTCTTT	CASSAGQGTDEAFF
TRBJ2-2	TRBD2	.	TRBV3-1	TGTGCCAGCAGCTCCGGGTTTAGCGGGGGAACCGGGGAGCTGTTTTTT	CASSSGFSGGTGELFF
TRBJ1-1	.	many	TRBV12-3/TRBV12-4	TGTGCCAGCAGTTTTCGGGGGGTGAACACTGAAGCTTTCTTT	CASSFRGVNTEAFF
TRBJ2-5	.	many	TRBV24-1	TGTGCCACCAGCGCAGGGGACTACACCCAAGAGACCCAGTACTTC	CATSAGDYTQETQYF
TRBJ1-1	TRBD1	many	TRBV30	TGTGCCTGGATGGGACAGGGATTTGGTGAAGCTTTCTTT	CAWMGQGFGEAFF
TRBJ2-7	.	.	TRBV11-2	TGTGCCAGCAACACTCCGATGAGCTCCTACGAGCAGTACTTC	CASNTPMSSYEQYF
TRBJ2-5	.	many	TRBV6-5	TGTGCCAGCAGTCTCGGCAATGGGGGCCAAGAGACCCAGTACTTC	CASSLGNGGQETQYF
TRBJ1-2	.	many	TRBV6-5	TGTGCCAGCAGTTACTCTGGAGGGGTTGGCGGCTACACCTTC	CASSYSGGVGGYTF
TRBJ2-7	TRBD2	many	TRBV29-1	TGCAGCGTTGAGATGGGACTAGCGGGAGGCTACGAGCAGTACTTC	CSVEMGLAGGYEQYF